This T cell receptor (beta chain) was sequenced during a study of graft-versus-host responses after intestinal transplantation. Study details: Multivisceral, liver-intestinal, or isolated intestinal transplants were performed in recipients. Every one of the recipients received anti-thymocyte globulin induction and afterwards took tacrolimus and steroids for roughly 3 years. Study findings and constraints: The recipient marrow held GvH clones, and some of them showed up first in ileum or blood.

The assay was immunoSEQ multiplex PCR, and TCRdb's table has in-frame clones only and misses some. The sample consists of roughly 70,000 clones, roughly 92% of them appearing once. Either the posterior iliac crest or another site supplied the post-transplant bone marrow. To note about this clone: The antigen remains unidentified.

The TCR comes from a human patient who received an intestinal transplant, so some T cells may come from the graft donor. The sample here was bone marrow, taken 700 to 850 days after intestinal transplantation.

This CDR3 reads CASSGGRGETQYF. For the CDR3, the DNA is TGCGCCAGCAGCGGCGGACGCGGGGAGACCCAGTACTTC. J is TRBJ2-5 and V is TRBV5-1; D perhaps matches TRBD2 (5 bases). Germline CDR1 SGHRS, CDR2 YFSETQ. The CDR3 has 13 amino acids. V was cut by 4 bases and J by 5 bases, with 12 bases left in between.